These T cell receptor beta chains were read from a single sample in a study of PD-L1 blockade in urothelial cancer. TCRdb's copy holds only in-frame clones and misses some; the assay was immunoSEQ multiplex PCR. Of about 110,000 clones in the sample, over 75% were seen once. The sample consisted of PBMCs, taken around atezolizumab (anti-PD-L1) treatment. These receptors all stem from a man over 45 with urothelial cancer. Both conserved end residues are part of each CDR3. The D gene is left open where the match is weak. For some rows the clone size is stated as once, few or many, or as a class when expanded; others skip it.

V gene	clone size	J gene	D gene	CDR3 protein	CDR3 DNA
TRBV19	.	TRBJ1-1	TRBD1	CASSTRQGRSTEAFF	TGTGCCAGTAGTACCCGACAGGGTAGGAGCACTGAAGCTTTCTTT
TRBV5-1	.	TRBJ1-1	.	CASSLESGRTEAFF	TGCGCCAGCAGCTTGGAATCAGGGAGGACTGAAGCTTTCTTT
TRBV2	.	TRBJ1-5	.	CASSDDRNRPQHF	TGTGCCAGCAGCGATGACAGGAATCGGCCCCAGCATTTT
TRBV6-1	.	TRBJ2-2	.	CASSEVGEATGELFF	TGTGCCAGCAGTGAAGTCGGGGAGGCCACCGGGGAGCTGTTTTTT
TRBV5-1	few	TRBJ1-2	.	CASSLGLNNYGYTF	TGCGCCAGCAGCTTGGGACTCAATAACTATGGCTACACCTTC
TRBV5-6	.	TRBJ2-1	TRBD2	CASSQPGLAGPNEQFF	TGTGCCAGCAGCCAGCCGGGACTAGCGGGACCCAATGAGCAGTTCTTC
TRBV28	.	TRBJ1-1	.	CASSFRRLVNTEAFF	TGTGCCAGCAGTTTTCGTCGGCTAGTGAACACTGAAGCTTTCTTT
TRBV6-4	.	TRBJ2-2	.	CASSEELVNTGELFF	TGTGCCAGCAGTGAGGAACTAGTGAACACCGGGGAGCTGTTTTTT
TRBV29-1	.	TRBJ2-1	TRBD2	CSVEGSGPDNEQFF	TGCAGCGTTGAAGGTAGCGGGCCAGACAATGAGCAGTTCTTC
TRBV7-8	.	TRBJ1-1	.	CASSLEGRGVPAEAFF	TGTGCCAGCAGCTTAGAGGGGCGGGGGGTGCCGGCTGAAGCTTTCTTT
TRBV9	.	TRBJ2-1	.	CASSAGTPTINEQFF	TGTGCCAGCAGCGCCGGGACTCCAACAATCAATGAGCAGTTCTTC
TRBV5-6	.	TRBJ2-3	.	CASSHDTLTDTQYF	TGTGCCAGCAGTCATGACACGCTCACAGATACGCAGTATTTT
TRBV5-1	.	TRBJ2-1	TRBD2	CASSLEREVDEQFF	TGCGCCAGCAGCTTGGAGCGGGAGGTCGATGAGCAGTTCTTC
TRBV7-2	few	TRBJ1-2	.	CASSLGTNYGYTF	TGTGCCAGCAGCTTAGGGACAAACTATGGCTACACCTTC
TRBV5-5	few	TRBJ2-4	.	CASSSLQGSKNIQYF	TGTGCCAGCAGCTCCCTACAGGGCTCCAAAAACATTCAGTACTTC
TRBV27	few	TRBJ2-7	.	CASSLSGYEQYF	TGTGCCAGCAGTTTATCCGGGTACGAGCAGTACTTC
TRBV25-1	.	TRBJ1-4	.	CASSIAQGCEKLFF	TGTGCCAGCAGTATAGCACAGGGCTGTGAAAAACTGTTTTTT
TRBV28	.	TRBJ2-6	TRBD1	CASGSGQGATGANVLTF	TGTGCCAGCGGCTCCGGACAGGGGGCCACTGGGGCCAACGTCCTGACTTTC
TRBV9	.	TRBJ2-2	TRBD1	CASSARDRVTGELFF	TGTGCCAGCAGCGCCAGGGACAGAGTCACCGGGGAGCTGTTTTTT
TRBV13	.	TRBJ2-1	TRBD2	CASRSLAGWGDEQFF	TGTGCCAGCAGATCACTAGCGGGATGGGGCGATGAGCAGTTCTTC